The 14 T cell receptor beta chains below come from one sample, sequenced in a study of blood T cell repertoires in COVID-19. Sequencing was performed with immunoSEQ multiplex PCR; in TCRdb, only in-frame clones are kept and a portion is missing. The table lists some 490,000 clones, less than 90% of them singletons, with roughly 8% in the top ten. Sample: PBMCs or T cells enriched from blood (not recorded which). The receptors stem from a woman aged 60-70 years who had recovered from COVID-19.

The rearrangement uses TRBV29-1 and TRBJ1-4; D is possibly TRBD1 (5 bases). The germline V and J ends were trimmed by 6 bases and 10 bases, with 18 bases remaining between them. The germline CDR1 and CDR2 sequences are SQVTM and ANQGSEA. This CDR3 spans 13 amino acids. CDR3 DNA sequence: TGCAGCGTATCTTGGGAGGGGAAGGGAAAACTGTTTTTT. Its translation: CSVSWEGKGKLFF.

CDR3 DNA sequence: TGTGCCAGCAGCCCAACTAGTAGCTCCTACAATGAGCAGTTCTTC. It translates to CASSPTSSSYNEQFF. The chain uses TRBV4-2 and TRBJ2-1; TRBD2 might be the D (5 bases). The germline V and J ends were trimmed by 4 bases and 0 bases, with 10 bases remaining between them. The germline V gene has CDR1 LGHNA and CDR2 YNFKEQ. This CDR3 contains 15 residues.

The chain couples TRBV11-2 to TRBJ2-1, with TRBD1 identical over 7 bases. The CDR3 is made up of 15 amino acids. CDR1 and CDR2 (germline): SGHAT, FQNNGV. Losses at the gene ends were 5 bases for V and 5 bases for J; bases not matched to a gene: 9. The CDR3 DNA sequence: TGTGCCAGCAGCATAACCGGGACAGTTAACAATGAGCAGTTCTTC. It yields the protein CASSITGTVNNEQFF.

The CDR3 sequence: CASSKMANTEAFF. The CDR3, as DNA: TGTGCCAGCAGTAAGATGGCGAACACTGAAGCTTTCTTT. This chain joins TRBV25-1 and TRBJ1-1; no firm D call. V lost 5 bases and J lost 1, with 8 bases in between. The CDR3 is 13 amino acids. Germline loops: CDR1 MGHDK, CDR2 SYGVNS.

The chain's CDR3 is CASSPGQFLFGNTIYF. The CDR3 DNA is TGTGCCAGCTCACCGGGACAGTTCCTCTTTGGAAACACCATATATTTT. The gene calls are TRBV18 and TRBJ1-3; 7 nucleotides match TRBD1. Germline V gene sequence: CDR1 KGHSH, CDR2 LQKENI. This CDR3 is 16 amino acids long. The V segment lost 3 bases and the J segment 3 bases; nucleotides outside the gene matches: 8.

The chain uses TRBV6-5 and TRBJ1-6; TRBD1 might be the D (6 bases). The CDR3 covers 13 residues. Germline CDR1 reads MNHEY; CDR2 reads SVGAGI. V lost 8 bases and J 10 bases, leaving 15 bases between the germline ends. CDR3 sequence reads: CASGEGVHSPLHF. Here the CDR3 DNA reads TGTGCCAGCGGGGAGGGGGTCCACTCACCCCTCCACTTT.

In DNA, the CDR3 is TGTGCCAGCAGTTTGGGTGGGGGCTTAGCCAAAAACATTCAGTACTTC. Encoded protein: CASSLGGGLAKNIQYF. The genes are TRBV27 and TRBJ2-4; D may be TRBD1 (6 bases). Germline V lookup: CDR1 MNHEY, CDR2 SMNVEV (reference sequence). This CDR3 comprises 16 residues. V lost 3 bases and J 0 bases, leaving 12 bases between the germline ends.

This rearrangement joins TRBV5-1 to TRBJ1-1; D perhaps matches TRBD1 (5 bases). Germline values: CDR1 SGHRS, CDR2 YFSETQ. V was cut by 0 bases and J by 4 bases, with 16 bases left in between. The CDR3 is 16 amino acids. For the CDR3, the DNA is TGCGCCAGCAGCTTGGATGCTGGGGGGAAGGGCACTGAAGCTTTCTTT. Translation: CASSLDAGGKGTEAFF.

The V and J genes are TRBV19 and TRBJ2-3; 8 bases align to TRBD1. The ends lost 4 bases at V and 1 base at J; junction bases unmatched: 13. Per the germline V gene, CDR1 is LNHDA and CDR2 is SQIVND (reference sequence). The CDR3 loop spans 18 amino acids. The CDR3 here is CASSTPLRQGRRTDTQYF. In nucleotides, the CDR3 is TGTGCCAGTAGTACCCCGCTTAGACAGGGGAGACGCACAGATACGCAGTATTTT. The entire variable domain, with the rest obtained from reference TRBV19 and TRBJ2-3, is as follows: DGGITQSPKYLFRKEGQNVTLSCEQNLNHDAMYWYRQDPGQGLRLIYYSQIVNDFQKGDIAEGYSVSREKKESFPLTVTSAQKNPTAFYLCASSTPLRQGRRTDTQYFGPGTRLTVL.

The chain is built from TRBV6-5 and TRBJ2-2; D ambiguous. Germline V gene sequence: CDR1 MNHEY, CDR2 SVGAGI. V was clipped by 0 bases and J by 1 base, with 6 bases between them. The CDR3 is made up of 15 amino acids. This CDR3 reads CASSYSSGNTGELFF. CDR3 nucleotides: TGTGCCAGCAGTTACTCTTCAGGGAACACCGGGGAGCTGTTTTTT.

The chain is built from TRBV3-1 (or the pseudogene TRBV3-2) and TRBJ2-6, with TRBD1 matching 7 bases. The CDR3 sequence is 18 residues long. Per the germline V gene, CDR1 is LGHDT and CDR2 is YNNKEL (reference sequence). V lost 2 bases, J lost 2 bases, and 9 bases stayed unmatched. The CDR3 sequence: CASSQYRGGSTGANVLTF. CDR3 in DNA: TGTGCCAGCAGCCAATACAGGGGCGGTTCTACTGGGGCCAACGTCCTGACTTTC.

Worth noting for this clone: Other DNA sequences within the sample encode an identical CDR3. V is TRBV12-3 or TRBV12-4 and J is TRBJ2-7, with a possible D match to TRBD2 (5 bases). This CDR3 has 12 residues. The V end lost 3 bases, the J end lost 3 bases, and 6 bases lay between the germline ends. CDR3 nucleotides: TGTGCCAGCAGTTTTGGAGGCTACGAGCAGTACTTC. As protein: CASSFGGYEQYF.

The rearrangement uses TRBV4-1 and TRBJ1-6; 9 nucleotides agree with TRBD1. The J segment lost 8 bases and the V segment lost 6 bases, leaving 8 bases of the junction unmatched. The CDR3 runs 15 residues. CDR1 and CDR2 (germline): MGHRA, YSYEKL. CDR3 residues: CASRRPGQGDSPLHF. The CDR3 DNA reads TGCGCCAGCAGAAGACCGGGACAGGGAGATTCACCCCTCCACTTT.

V is TRBV30 and J is TRBJ1-5, with D perhaps TRBD1 (5 bases). Between the trimmed V and J ends, which lost 3 bases and 3 bases, there was a span of 9 bases. Germline V gene data show CDR1 as GTSNPN and CDR2 as SVGIG (reference sequence). The CDR3 contains 13 residues. CDR3 sequence reads: CAWRGTLNQPQHF. CDR3 nucleotides: TGTGCCTGGAGAGGGACTCTCAATCAGCCCCAGCATTTT.